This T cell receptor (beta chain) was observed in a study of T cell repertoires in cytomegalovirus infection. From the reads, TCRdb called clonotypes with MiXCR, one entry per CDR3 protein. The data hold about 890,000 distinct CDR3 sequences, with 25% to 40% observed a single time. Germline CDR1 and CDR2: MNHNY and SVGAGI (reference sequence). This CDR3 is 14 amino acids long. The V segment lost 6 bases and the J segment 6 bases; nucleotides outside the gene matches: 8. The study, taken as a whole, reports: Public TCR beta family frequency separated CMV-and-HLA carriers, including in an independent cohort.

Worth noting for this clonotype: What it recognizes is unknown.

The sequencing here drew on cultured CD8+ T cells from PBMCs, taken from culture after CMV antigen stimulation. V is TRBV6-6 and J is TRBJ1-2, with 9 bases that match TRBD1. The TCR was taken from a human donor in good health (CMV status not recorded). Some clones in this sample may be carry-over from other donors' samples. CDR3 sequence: CASSNRDRANGYTF. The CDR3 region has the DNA TGTGCCAGCAGCAACCGGGACAGGGCGAATGGCTACACCTTC.